This T cell receptor beta chain was sequenced in a study of blood T cells in healthy people across ages. PCR was performed a second time for about 6 to 12 cycles using a sample-barcoded 5' primer and a J-beta primer mix. Individual samples furnished no less than 3 million CDR3-containing paired-end reads apiece. TCRdb re-called the 5' RACE reads through MiXCR, storing one row per CDR3 protein. Of roughly 2 million distinct CDR3 sequences in the sample, around 48% were seen once. CDR1 and CDR2 (germline): SGHRS, YFSETQ. Germline trimming cut 7 bases from V and 2 bases from J; bases unmatched to any gene: 7. The CDR3 totals 14 residues.

This chain joins TRBV5-1 and TRBJ2-3, with 7 bases fitting TRBD1. Sequences were obtained from blood. This clonotype originated in a woman aged 40 to 50 in good health. In DNA, the CDR3 is TGCGCCAGCGTACCGGGACAGCCCACAGATACGCAGTATTTT. As protein: CASVPGQPTDTQYF.